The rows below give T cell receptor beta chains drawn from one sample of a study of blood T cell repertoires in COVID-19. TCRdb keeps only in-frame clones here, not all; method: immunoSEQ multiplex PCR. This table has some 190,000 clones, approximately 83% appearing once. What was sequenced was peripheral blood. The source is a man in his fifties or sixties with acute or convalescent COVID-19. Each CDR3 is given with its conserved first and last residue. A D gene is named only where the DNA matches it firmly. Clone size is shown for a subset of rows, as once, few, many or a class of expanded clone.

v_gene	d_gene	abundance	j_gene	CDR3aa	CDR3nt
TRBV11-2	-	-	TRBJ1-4	CASSLVGQTNEKLFF	TGTGCCAGCAGCTTAGTTGGGCAAACTAATGAAAAACTGTTTTTT
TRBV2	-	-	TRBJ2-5	CASSEGWPQYF	TGTGCCAGCAGTGAAGGGTGGCCCCAGTACTTC
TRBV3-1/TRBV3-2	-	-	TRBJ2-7	CASSSPVEQYF	TGTGCCAGCAGTTCGCCGGTCGAGCAGTACTTC
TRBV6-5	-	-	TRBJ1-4	CASARDIATNEKLFF	TGTGCCAGCGCCCGGGACATAGCAACTAATGAAAAACTGTTTTTT
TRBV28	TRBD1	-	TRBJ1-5	CASSSPDRVVWQPQHF	TGTGCCAGCAGTTCCCCGGACAGGGTAGTATGGCAGCCCCAGCATTTT
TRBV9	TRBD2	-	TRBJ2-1	CASRPAGDQDNEQFF	TGTGCCAGCAGACCAGCGGGAGATCAGGACAATGAGCAGTTCTTC
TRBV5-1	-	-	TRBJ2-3	CASSVGTDTQYF	TGCGCCAGCAGCGTCGGCACAGATACGCAGTATTTT
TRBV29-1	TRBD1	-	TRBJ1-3	CSARTGAGNTIYF	TGCAGCGCACGGACAGGGGCTGGAAACACCATATATTTT
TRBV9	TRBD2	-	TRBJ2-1	CASSTRTSGRANEQFF	TGTGCCAGCAGCACCAGGACTAGCGGGAGGGCCAATGAGCAGTTCTTC
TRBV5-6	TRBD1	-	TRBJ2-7	CASSSRQGRSSYEQYF	TGTGCCAGCAGCTCCCGACAGGGTCGAAGCTCCTACGAGCAGTACTTC
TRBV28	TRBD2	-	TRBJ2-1	CASTGGLAGGGQFF	TGTGCCAGTACCGGAGGGCTAGCGGGAGGTGGGCAGTTCTTC
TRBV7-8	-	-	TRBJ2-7	CASTRTDSYEQYF	TGTGCCAGCACCCGGACAGACTCCTACGAGCAGTACTTC
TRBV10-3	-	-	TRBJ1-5	CAISPDGSNQPQHF	TGTGCCATCAGTCCCGACGGGAGCAATCAGCCCCAGCATTTT
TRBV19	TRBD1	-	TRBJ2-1	CASSIPGTGIRNEQFF	TGTGCCAGTAGTATTCCCGGGACAGGGATTCGCAATGAGCAGTTCTTC
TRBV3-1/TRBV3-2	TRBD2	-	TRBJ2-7	CASSRSGTVGEQYF	TGTGCCAGCAGCCGGAGCGGGACGGTGGGCGAGCAGTACTTC
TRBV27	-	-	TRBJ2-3	CASSLSWASDTQYF	TGTGCCAGCAGTTTATCTTGGGCCTCAGATACGCAGTATTTT
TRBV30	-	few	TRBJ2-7	CAWSVRYEQYF	TGTGCCTGGAGTGTCCGGTACGAGCAGTACTTC
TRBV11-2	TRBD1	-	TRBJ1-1	CASSPLLGTAKNTEAFF	TGTGCCAGCAGCCCCCTTTTGGGGACAGCCAAGAACACTGAAGCTTTCTTT
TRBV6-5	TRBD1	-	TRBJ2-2	CASRPDRANTGELFF	TGTGCCAGCAGACCGGACAGGGCGAACACCGGGGAGCTGTTTTTT
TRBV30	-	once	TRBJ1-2	CAWSIRGGYGYTF	TGTGCCTGGAGTATTAGGGGGGGCTATGGCTACACCTTC
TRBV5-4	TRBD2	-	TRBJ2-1	CASSSALEGGPREQFF	TGTGCCAGCAGCTCCGCTTTAGAGGGAGGGCCGCGGGAGCAGTTCTTC
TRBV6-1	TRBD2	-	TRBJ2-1	CASSDSGRASGNEQFF	TGTGCCAGCAGTGATAGCGGGAGGGCCAGCGGTAATGAGCAGTTCTTC
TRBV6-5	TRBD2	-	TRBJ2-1	CASSYEGGRDNEQFF	TGTGCCAGCAGTTACGAGGGCGGGAGAGACAATGAGCAGTTCTTC
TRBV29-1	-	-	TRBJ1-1	CSVDSRGSTEAFF	TGCAGCGTTGATTCAAGGGGGAGCACTGAAGCTTTCTTT
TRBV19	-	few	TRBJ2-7	CASSFRDMSSEQYF	TGTGCCAGTAGTTTCCGGGACATGTCATCCGAGCAGTACTTC
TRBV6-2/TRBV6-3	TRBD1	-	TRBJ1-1	CASSYPDRGELGTEAFF	TGTGCCAGCAGTTACCCTGACAGGGGTGAATTGGGCACTGAAGCTTTCTTT
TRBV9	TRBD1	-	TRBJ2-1	CASSPRDRELSYNEQFF	TGTGCCAGCAGCCCCCGGGACAGAGAACTCTCCTACAATGAGCAGTTCTTC
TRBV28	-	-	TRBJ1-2	CASSSSTGGNYGYTF	-
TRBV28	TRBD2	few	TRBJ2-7	CASTITGGIVEQYF	TGTGCCAGCACGATTACGGGGGGAATCGTCGAGCAGTACTTC
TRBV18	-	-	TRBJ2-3	CASSPPGGTQYF	TGTGCCAGCTCACCACCGGGGGGTACGCAGTATTTT
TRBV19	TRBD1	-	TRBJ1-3	CASSRLPGQGKNTIYF	TGTGCCAGTAGTCGGCTCCCGGGACAGGGAAAAAACACCATATATTTT
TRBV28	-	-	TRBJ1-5	CASTPGARQPQHF	TGTGCCAGCACGCCAGGGGCTCGTCAGCCCCAGCATTTT
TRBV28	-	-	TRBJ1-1	CASSRKSGGGTEAFF	TGTGCCAGCAGTCGGAAGAGCGGCGGGGGCACTGAAGCTTTCTTT
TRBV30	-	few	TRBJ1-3	CAWRGSPRSGNTIYF	TGTGCCTGGAGAGGTAGCCCCCGCTCTGGAAACACCATATATTTT
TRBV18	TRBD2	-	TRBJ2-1	CASSPTAGGAYNEQFF	TGTGCCAGCTCACCGACAGCGGGAGGGGCCTACAATGAGCAGTTCTTC
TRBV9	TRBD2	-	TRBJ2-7	CASSERGLAGDEQYF	TGTGCCAGCAGCGAACGGGGACTAGCGGGAGATGAGCAGTACTTC
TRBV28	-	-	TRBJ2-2	CASTLRRVGTGELFF	TGTGCCAGCACCCTTAGGAGGGTAGGGACCGGGGAGCTGTTTTTT
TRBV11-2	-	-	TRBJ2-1	CASSPDRGSYNEQFF	TGTGCCAGCAGCCCGGACAGAGGCTCCTACAATGAGCAGTTCTTC
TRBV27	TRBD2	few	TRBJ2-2	CASSLSRTSPGSGELFF	TGTGCCAGCAGTTTATCGAGGACTAGCCCAGGGAGCGGGGAGCTGTTTTTT
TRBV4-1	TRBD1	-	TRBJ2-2	CASSQPDRGNTGELFF	TGCGCCAGCAGCCAACCGGACAGGGGGAACACCGGGGAGCTGTTTTTT
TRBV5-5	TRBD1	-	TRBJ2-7	CASSSAPGQGPYEQYF	TGTGCCAGCAGCTCGGCTCCGGGACAGGGCCCCTACGAGCAGTACTTC
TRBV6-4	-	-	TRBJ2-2	CASSVTAATGELFF	TGTGCCAGCAGTGTTACAGCGGCCACCGGGGAGCTGTTTTTT
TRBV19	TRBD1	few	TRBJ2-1	CASSIQGAAYNEQFF	TGTGCCAGTAGTATCCAGGGGGCAGCCTACAATGAGCAGTTCTTC
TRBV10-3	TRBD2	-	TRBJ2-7	CAIRDREAEQYF	TGTGCCATCAGGGACCGGGAGGCCGAGCAGTACTTC
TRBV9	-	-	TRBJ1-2	CASSGWGGGGYTF	TGTGCCAGCAGCGGTTGGGGAGGGGGTGGCTACACCTTC